The rows below give T cell receptor beta chains drawn from one sample of a study of PD-L1 blockade in urothelial cancer. The method was immunoSEQ multiplex PCR; TCRdb's version includes in-frame clones alone and lacks a portion of them. Of 50,000 to 55,000 clones in the sample, roughly 80% were seen once. Source: PBMCs, taken around atezolizumab (anti-PD-L1) treatment. These receptors were collected from a man in his 70s with urothelial cancer. The CDR3 runs from the conserved cysteine through the conserved F or W. D genes are given only for firm matches. The size entry is marked missing in some rows and otherwise reads once, few, many or a size class.

clone_size: NA
d_call: TRBD1
v_call: TRBV5-5
j_call: TRBJ2-7
cdr3_aa: CASSSTGGTGMQQYF
cdr3_nt: TGTGCCAGCAGCTCGACAGGGGGCACGGGTATGCAGCAGTACTTC

clone_size: NA
d_call: TRBD1
v_call: TRBV7-2
j_call: TRBJ1-2
cdr3_aa: CASGTGDYGYTF
cdr3_nt: TGTGCCAGCGGGACAGGGGACTATGGCTACACCTTC

clone_size: NA
d_call: TRBD2
v_call: TRBV9
j_call: TRBJ2-1
cdr3_aa: CASSVSSGDSYNEQFF
cdr3_nt: TGTGCCAGCAGCGTGTCTAGCGGGGACTCCTACAATGAGCAGTTCTTC

clone_size: NA
d_call: TRBD2
v_call: TRBV5-1
j_call: TRBJ2-5
cdr3_aa: CASSLAGTSGGQETQYF
cdr3_nt: TGCGCCAGCAGCTTGGCCGGGACTAGCGGGGGCCAAGAGACCCAGTACTTC

clone_size: NA
d_call: TRBD1
v_call: TRBV28
j_call: TRBJ2-1
cdr3_aa: CASSPGGGTPSSEQFF
cdr3_nt: TGTGCCAGCAGTCCAGGGGGCGGGACTCCCTCAAGTGAGCAGTTCTTC

clone_size: NA
d_call: TRBD2
v_call: TRBV7-2
j_call: TRBJ2-1
cdr3_aa: CASSPLGSGRDEQFF
cdr3_nt: TGTGCCAGCAGCCCGCTGGGCAGCGGGAGAGATGAGCAGTTCTTC

clone_size: NA
d_call: NA
v_call: TRBV4-1
j_call: TRBJ2-7
cdr3_aa: CASSQGPGEGYEQYF
cdr3_nt: TGCGCCAGCAGCCAAGGGCCAGGGGAGGGCTACGAGCAGTACTTC

clone_size: NA
d_call: TRBD2
v_call: TRBV28
j_call: TRBJ2-1
cdr3_aa: CTSAAYNEQFF
cdr3_nt: TGCACTAGCGCCGCCTACAATGAGCAGTTCTTC

clone_size: few
d_call: TRBD1
v_call: TRBV10-3
j_call: TRBJ1-5
cdr3_aa: CASGTGAQPQHF
cdr3_nt: TGTGCTTCCGGGACAGGGGCTCAGCCCCAGCATTTT

clone_size: once
d_call: TRBD1
v_call: TRBV7-3
j_call: TRBJ2-1
cdr3_aa: CASRAGTGPYNEQFF
cdr3_nt: TGTGCCAGCAGGGCGGGGACAGGACCCTACAATGAGCAGTTCTTC

clone_size: NA
d_call: NA
v_call: TRBV5-6
j_call: TRBJ2-1
cdr3_aa: CASSLVARGHNEQFF
cdr3_nt: TGTGCCAGCAGCTTGGTTGCGCGGGGGCACAATGAGCAGTTCTTC

clone_size: NA
d_call: TRBD1
v_call: TRBV5-6
j_call: TRBJ1-2
cdr3_aa: CASSTQGQGLIGGYTF
cdr3_nt: TGTGCCAGCAGCACCCAGGGACAGGGGTTAATCGGGGGCTACACCTTC

clone_size: NA
d_call: TRBD2
v_call: TRBV6-1
j_call: TRBJ2-1
cdr3_aa: CASSELLAGLSGQFF
cdr3_nt: TGTGCCAGCAGTGAGTTACTAGCGGGGCTTTCGGGGCAGTTCTTC

clone_size: NA
d_call: NA
v_call: TRBV4-1
j_call: TRBJ1-2
cdr3_aa: CASSQQQTAPYGYTF
cdr3_nt: TGCGCCAGCAGCCAACAACAGACAGCGCCGTATGGCTACACCTTC

clone_size: NA
d_call: TRBD1
v_call: TRBV27
j_call: TRBJ1-5
cdr3_aa: CASSPADRLSNQPQHF
cdr3_nt: TGTGCCAGCAGTCCTGCGGACAGGCTTAGCAATCAGCCCCAGCATTTT

clone_size: NA
d_call: TRBD2
v_call: TRBV4-2
j_call: TRBJ2-3
cdr3_aa: CASSQISGQADTQYF
cdr3_nt: TGTGCCAGCAGCCAGATTAGCGGGCAGGCAGATACGCAGTATTTT

clone_size: NA
d_call: TRBD2
v_call: TRBV7-6
j_call: TRBJ2-2
cdr3_aa: CASRSGTSGVANTGELFF
cdr3_nt: TGTGCCAGCAGATCGGGGACTAGCGGGGTCGCGAACACCGGGGAGCTGTTTTTT

clone_size: NA
d_call: NA
v_call: TRBV6-1
j_call: TRBJ1-5
cdr3_aa: CASSENSYQPQHF
cdr3_nt: TGTGCCAGCAGTGAAAATTCCTATCAGCCCCAGCATTTT

clone_size: few
d_call: NA
v_call: TRBV10-3
j_call: TRBJ1-2
cdr3_aa: CAIAETGNYGYTF
cdr3_nt: TGTGCCATCGCAGAGACGGGAAACTATGGCTACACCTTC

clone_size: NA
d_call: NA
v_call: TRBV28
j_call: TRBJ2-3
cdr3_aa: CASSPGRGRGPTDTQYF
cdr3_nt: TGTGCCAGCAGTCCGGGGAGGGGCAGGGGTCCCACAGATACGCAGTATTTT

clone_size: NA
d_call: NA
v_call: TRBV4-1
j_call: TRBJ2-3
cdr3_aa: CASSQEQNWGDTQYF
cdr3_nt: TGCGCCAGCAGCCAAGAACAGAATTGGGGCGATACGCAGTATTTT

clone_size: NA
d_call: NA
v_call: TRBV5-6
j_call: TRBJ1-6
cdr3_aa: CASSLSVYNSPLHF
cdr3_nt: TGTGCCAGCAGCTTGTCTGTATATAATTCACCCCTCCACTTT

clone_size: once
d_call: NA
v_call: TRBV7-9
j_call: TRBJ1-6
cdr3_aa: CASSRSTWAGPPSPLHF
cdr3_nt: TGTGCCAGCAGCCGATCGACCTGGGCAGGGCCACCCTCACCCCTCCACTTT

clone_size: NA
d_call: NA
v_call: TRBV6-1
j_call: TRBJ1-3
cdr3_aa: CASSAVDTIYF
cdr3_nt: TGTGCCAGCAGTGCGGTGGACACCATATATTTT

clone_size: NA
d_call: TRBD2
v_call: TRBV5-4
j_call: TRBJ2-3
cdr3_aa: CASSPQGAGGPTDTQYF
cdr3_nt: TGTGCCAGCAGCCCCCAAGGAGCGGGGGGGCCAACAGATACGCAGTATTTT

clone_size: few
d_call: NA
v_call: TRBV28
j_call: TRBJ2-7
cdr3_aa: CASSRRGEQYF
cdr3_nt: TGTGCCAGCAGCCGAAGAGGCGAGCAGTACTTC

clone_size: NA
d_call: TRBD2
v_call: TRBV11-1
j_call: TRBJ2-1
cdr3_aa: CASSSLAGGLSYNEQFF
cdr3_nt: TGTGCCAGCAGCTCGCTAGCGGGGGGCTTATCCTACAATGAGCAGTTCTTC

clone_size: NA
d_call: NA
v_call: TRBV6-5
j_call: TRBJ1-1
cdr3_aa: CASTPRAGRAFF
cdr3_nt: TGTGCCAGCACCCCCAGGGCCGGAAGAGCTTTCTTT

clone_size: NA
d_call: TRBD2
v_call: TRBV19
j_call: TRBJ2-7
cdr3_aa: CASSIGAGGSYEQYF
cdr3_nt: TGTGCCAGTAGTATTGGAGCGGGAGGCTCCTACGAGCAGTACTTC

clone_size: NA
d_call: TRBD2
v_call: TRBV7-2
j_call: TRBJ2-7
cdr3_aa: CASSLNGGGTYEQYF
cdr3_nt: TGTGCCAGCAGCTTAAACGGCGGGGGAACCTACGAGCAGTACTTC

clone_size: once
d_call: NA
v_call: TRBV19
j_call: TRBJ1-5
cdr3_aa: CASSILGAGNQPQHF
cdr3_nt: TGTGCCAGTAGTATACTTGGGGCGGGCAATCAGCCCCAGCATTTT

clone_size: NA
d_call: NA
v_call: TRBV7-9
j_call: TRBJ1-5
cdr3_aa: CASSDGSTSNQPQHF
cdr3_nt: TGTGCCAGCAGCGATGGGAGCACTAGCAATCAGCCCCAGCATTTT

clone_size: NA
d_call: NA
v_call: TRBV7-2
j_call: TRBJ1-2
cdr3_aa: CASSLNGFRGYTF
cdr3_nt: TGTGCCAGCAGCTTGAACGGGTTCCGAGGCTACACCTTC

clone_size: NA
d_call: NA
v_call: TRBV7-2
j_call: TRBJ2-1
cdr3_aa: CASSPSRLTGEQFF
cdr3_nt: TGTGCCAGCAGCCCAAGTCGCCTGACGGGAGAGCAGTTCTTC

clone_size: NA
d_call: TRBD1
v_call: TRBV7-8
j_call: TRBJ1-5
cdr3_aa: CASSKDRGQPQHF
cdr3_nt: TGTGCCAGCAGCAAGGACAGGGGTCAGCCCCAGCATTTT

clone_size: once
d_call: TRBD1
v_call: TRBV5-1
j_call: TRBJ1-2
cdr3_aa: CASRTGASYGYTF
cdr3_nt: TGCGCCAGCAGGACAGGGGCCTCCTATGGCTACACCTTC

clone_size: NA
d_call: TRBD1
v_call: TRBV7-6
j_call: TRBJ1-1
cdr3_aa: CASSPLTGQMNTEAFF
cdr3_nt: TGTGCCAGCAGCCCATTGACGGGACAGATGAACACTGAAGCTTTCTTT

clone_size: NA
d_call: TRBD1
v_call: TRBV18
j_call: TRBJ2-3
cdr3_aa: CASSRNRGHTDTQYF
cdr3_nt: TGTGCCAGCTCACGTAACAGGGGTCACACAGATACGCAGTATTTT

clone_size: NA
d_call: TRBD1
v_call: TRBV7-2
j_call: TRBJ1-6
cdr3_aa: CASSNNRDRARNSPLHF
cdr3_nt: TGTGCCAGCAGCAACAACCGGGACAGGGCAAGGAATTCACCCCTCCACTTT

clone_size: NA
d_call: NA
v_call: TRBV6-6
j_call: TRBJ1-5
cdr3_aa: CASSYVEGQPQHF
cdr3_nt: TGTGCCAGCAGTTACGTCGAGGGTCAGCCCCAGCATTTT

clone_size: few
d_call: NA
v_call: TRBV6-5
j_call: TRBJ1-2
cdr3_aa: CASSSGLYGYTF
cdr3_nt: TGTGCCAGCAGTTCCGGACTTTATGGCTACACCTTC

clone_size: NA
d_call: TRBD1
v_call: TRBV5-4
j_call: TRBJ1-2
cdr3_aa: CASSLQGEYGYTF
cdr3_nt: TGTGCCAGCAGCCTGCAGGGGGAATATGGCTACACCTTC

clone_size: NA
d_call: NA
v_call: TRBV2
j_call: TRBJ2-3
cdr3_aa: CASSDVEGDTQYF
cdr3_nt: TGTGCCAGCAGTGACGTCGAGGGAGACACGCAGTATTTT

clone_size: NA
d_call: NA
v_call: TRBV5-1
j_call: TRBJ1-1
cdr3_aa: CASSLDRLTEAFF
cdr3_nt: TGCGCCAGCAGCTTGGACAGGCTCACTGAAGCTTTCTTT

clone_size: NA
d_call: TRBD1
v_call: TRBV15
j_call: TRBJ2-7
cdr3_aa: CATSGGQAYEQYF
cdr3_nt: TGTGCCACCAGCGGCGGACAGGCTTACGAGCAGTACTTC

clone_size: NA
d_call: TRBD2
v_call: TRBV10-3
j_call: TRBJ2-2
cdr3_aa: CAARSSGGLNTGELFF
cdr3_nt: TGTGCCGCAAGGTCTAGCGGGGGCCTTAACACCGGGGAGCTGTTTTTT

clone_size: few
d_call: TRBD1
v_call: TRBV6-5
j_call: TRBJ2-2
cdr3_aa: CASTPRGQGTGELFF
cdr3_nt: TGTGCCAGCACCCCCCGGGGACAGGGCACCGGGGAGCTGTTTTTT

clone_size: NA
d_call: NA
v_call: TRBV10-3
j_call: TRBJ1-4
cdr3_aa: CASAMGGQGEKLFF
cdr3_nt: TGTGCCTCCGCGATGGGGGGGCAAGGTGAAAAACTGTTTTTT